A selection of T cell receptor beta chains follows, all from one sample in a study of T cells in narcolepsy. Method: immunoSEQ multiplex PCR; TCRdb's copy keeps in-frame clones and lacks some. The sample comprises over 9,000 clones, about 94% of which are singletons, and 0.85% to 1.3% rests with the top ten. The sample taken for sequencing was CD45RA- memory CD4+ T cells from PBMCs. The source of these receptors is a human donor with narcolepsy. Each CDR3 is given with its conserved first and last residue. A D gene is named only where the DNA matches it firmly. Not every row has a clone size; where given, it reads once, few, many or a size class.

d_gene	abundance	v_gene	j_gene	CDR3nt	CDR3aa
TRBD1	NA	TRBV18	TRBJ2-7	TGTGCCAGCTCACCCGGGACAGGTCTGAGGGAGCAGTACTTC	CASSPGTGLREQYF
TRBD1	NA	TRBV6-5	TRBJ1-1	TGTGCCAGCAGTTTCGGACAGGCTGGGAGAGCTTTCTTT	CASSFGQAGRAFF
NA	NA	TRBV7-6	TRBJ2-3	TGTGCCAGCAGCGAGGGACGCATCACAGATACGCAGTATTTT	CASSEGRITDTQYF
TRBD1	few	TRBV6-4	TRBJ1-1	TGTGCCAGCAGTGACTCGAGCACAGGGGTTGTAGCTTTCTTT	CASSDSSTGVVAFF
NA	NA	TRBV6-5	TRBJ1-1	TGTGCCAGCAGCCCAGACCCTTGGGGAACTGAAGCTTTCTTT	CASSPDPWGTEAFF
NA	NA	TRBV2	TRBJ1-2	TGTGCCAGCAGTGAAGAGGGGACCGGTCGGGGCTACACCTTC	CASSEEGTGRGYTF
NA	NA	TRBV11-3	TRBJ2-4	TGTGCCAGCAGCTTAGGGGGCCCAGGGGAAGCCAAAAACATTCAGTACTTC	CASSLGGPGEAKNIQYF
NA	NA	TRBV5-1	TRBJ2-6	TGCGCCAGCAGCCCCGGATGGGGATCTGGGGCCAACGTCCTGACTTTC	CASSPGWGSGANVLTF
NA	NA	TRBV2	TRBJ1-5	TGTGCCAGCAATATGGACAAGGCTATTAGCAATCAGCCCCAGCATTTT	CASNMDKAISNQPQHF
TRBD2	once	TRBV2	TRBJ2-5	TGTGCCAGCAGTGGGGCTAGCGGGGCACAAGAGACCCAGTACTTC	CASSGASGAQETQYF
NA	NA	TRBV7-3	TRBJ2-2	TGTGCCAGCAGCTATTACTCGGGACCGACCACCGGGGAGCTGTTTTTT	CASSYYSGPTTGELFF
NA	NA	TRBV7-3	TRBJ2-3	TGTGCCAGCAGCTTAACGTTGCTAGGTTCTAGCACAGATACGCAGTATTTT	CASSLTLLGSSTDTQYF
NA	NA	TRBV9	TRBJ1-4	TGTGCCAGCAGCGACCCCCGCCAAGTTAATGAAAAACTGTTTTTT	CASSDPRQVNEKLFF
NA	NA	TRBV5-3	TRBJ1-2	TGTGCCAGAAGCTTGCGTAAAAAGAGTACCAGGGGTGGCTACACCTTC	CARSLRKKSTRGGYTF
NA	NA	TRBV9	TRBJ1-3	TGTGCCAGCAGCTTTCGAGCAATGGGGCTCTCTGGAAACACCATATATTTT	CASSFRAMGLSGNTIYF
TRBD1	NA	TRBV11-3	TRBJ2-1	TGTGCCAGCAGCCAGGGGGTAGAGAATGAGCAGTTCTTC	CASSQGVENEQFF
TRBD1	NA	TRBV7-3	TRBJ1-2	TGTGCCAGCAGCCTAGGACAGGGGAGGGGAGAGTCTGGCTACACCTTC	CASSLGQGRGESGYTF
TRBD1	NA	TRBV7-9	TRBJ1-2	TGTGCCAGCAGCCCTGGGACAGGGATGGACTATGGCTACACCTTC	CASSPGTGMDYGYTF
NA	NA	TRBV6-6	TRBJ1-4	TGTGCCAGCAGTTACGATGGGGCGAAGGAAAAACTGTTTTTT	CASSYDGAKEKLFF
NA	NA	TRBV11-3	TRBJ1-1	TGTGCCAGCAGCCCAAAGAGTTCCGGCACTGAAGCTTTCTTT	CASSPKSSGTEAFF
NA	NA	TRBV7-9	TRBJ2-1	TGTGCCAGCAGCTCGGGTCAGGTCGGGGGCAATGAGCAGTTCTTC	CASSSGQVGGNEQFF
NA	NA	TRBV7-2	TRBJ2-3	TGTGCCAGCAGCTTAGAGCGGACAGATACGCAGTATTTT	CASSLERTDTQYF
NA	NA	TRBV27	TRBJ2-4	TGTGCCAGCAGTTCGGAGGGATTTCGTAAAAACATTCAGTACTTC	CASSSEGFRKNIQYF
TRBD1	NA	TRBV5-4	TRBJ1-1	TGTGCCAGCAGCTTGGGAGGGGGCGCTAACACTGAAGCTTTCTTT	CASSLGGGANTEAFF
NA	NA	TRBV30	TRBJ2-7	TGTGCCTGGAAACAGTCCTACGAGCAGTACTTC	CAWKQSYEQYF
NA	once	TRBV29-1	TRBJ1-2	TGCAGCGTCCGCTACAGCGAGTATGGCTACACCTTC	CSVRYSEYGYTF
TRBD2	NA	TRBV5-4	TRBJ2-3	TGTGCCAGCAGCTTGCGACTAGCGGGGGCCACAGATACGCAGTATTTT	CASSLRLAGATDTQYF
NA	NA	TRBV11-2	TRBJ2-1	TGTGCCAGCAGCTTAGACGTACAGCTCCGCTCCTACAATGAGCAGTTCTTC	CASSLDVQLRSYNEQFF